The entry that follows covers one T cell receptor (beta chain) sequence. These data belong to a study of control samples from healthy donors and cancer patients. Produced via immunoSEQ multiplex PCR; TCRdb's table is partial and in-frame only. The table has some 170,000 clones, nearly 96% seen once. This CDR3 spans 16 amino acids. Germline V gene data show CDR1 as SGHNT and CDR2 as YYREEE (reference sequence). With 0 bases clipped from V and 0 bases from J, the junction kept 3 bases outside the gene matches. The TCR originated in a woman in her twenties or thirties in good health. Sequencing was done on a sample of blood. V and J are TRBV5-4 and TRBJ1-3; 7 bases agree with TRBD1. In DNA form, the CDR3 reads TGTGCCAGCAGCTTGGGACAGGGAAACTCTGGAAACACCATATATTTT. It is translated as CASSLGQGNSGNTIYF.